Listed below are T cell receptor beta chains from one sample, sequenced in a study of spatial heterogeneity in lung cancer. TCRdb recomputed calls from the 5' RACE reads with MiXCR, one row per CDR3 protein. The sample has 50,000 to 55,000 distinct CDR3 sequences, under 7.5% seen once; the top ten hold approximately 2.9%. Sequences were derived from PBMCs, sampled at surgery. The receptors were sampled from a female donor with early-stage non-small cell lung cancer. Each CDR3 is given with its conserved first and last residue. D genes are given only for firm matches.

V gene	D gene	J gene	CDR3 protein
TRBV27	TRBD2	TRBJ2-1	CASSLAGGVLNEQFF
TRBV6-5	TRBD1	TRBJ1-1	CASSSLRGRGNTEAFF
TRBV29-1	-	TRBJ1-4	CSALSFPNEKLFF
TRBV5-1	TRBD1	TRBJ1-4	CASGTGIGTNEKLFF
TRBV18	TRBD1	TRBJ1-1	CASSRTGVLNTEAFF
TRBV20-1	-	TRBJ2-1	CSARELGGASDEQFF
TRBV6-5	-	TRBJ2-1	CASSYSSSAVRNEQFF
TRBV7-2	-	TRBJ2-3	CASSSPRTRGGLLF
TRBV20-1	-	TRBJ1-2	CSAPTWVNYGYTF
TRBV7-9	-	TRBJ1-2	CASSLGPLNYGYTF
TRBV5-1	TRBD1	TRBJ1-2	CASSLGQGSHGYTF
TRBV6-2/TRBV6-3	-	TRBJ1-5	CASSAGIRNQPQHF
TRBV28	TRBD2	TRBJ2-1	CASGSLGWGGYNEQFF
TRBV20-1	-	TRBJ1-2	CSARVWRVTDGYTF
TRBV30	-	TRBJ2-7	CAWQYNSYEQYF
TRBV6-2/TRBV6-3	TRBD2	TRBJ2-1	CASSQGIAGYNEQFF
TRBV7-2	-	TRBJ1-6	CASSLDPDSPLHF
TRBV5-1	TRBD2	TRBJ2-3	CASSLVLAGGPGTDTQYF
TRBV6-5	-	TRBJ2-7	CASSSPRYYEQYF
TRBV4-3	-	TRBJ2-1	CASSQAGGQVEQFF
TRBV11-3	-	TRBJ1-1	CASSPRPGGLPFF
TRBV14	TRBD1	TRBJ1-3	CASSQHRGTGLSTGNTIYF
TRBV28	-	TRBJ1-2	CASSFLLGARSGYTF
TRBV2	-	TRBJ1-2	CASSEALAYGYTF
TRBV7-6	-	TRBJ2-4	CASSLAVVRGTLNIQYF
TRBV28	TRBD1	TRBJ1-6	CASNPSTGVNSPLHF
TRBV6-2/TRBV6-3	TRBD1	TRBJ2-7	CASSYGTGAYEQYF
TRBV7-2	-	TRBJ2-1	CASSLTDLHNEQFF
TRBV20-1	TRBD1	TRBJ1-2	CSAQTGPYGYTF
TRBV12-3/TRBV12-4	-	TRBJ1-1	CASSPNSGIEAFF
TRBV11-2	-	TRBJ2-5	CASQKRATQETQYF
TRBV10-2	-	TRBJ1-6	CASSETGIGSPLHF
TRBV4-2	TRBD2	TRBJ2-3	CASSQDGRGGLSDTQYF
TRBV29-1	-	TRBJ1-1	CSVTGTPSMNTEAFF
TRBV4-2	TRBD1	TRBJ2-4	CASSQESPGTADYNIQYF
TRBV5-1	TRBD1	TRBJ1-2	CASSLMDRDRYGYTF